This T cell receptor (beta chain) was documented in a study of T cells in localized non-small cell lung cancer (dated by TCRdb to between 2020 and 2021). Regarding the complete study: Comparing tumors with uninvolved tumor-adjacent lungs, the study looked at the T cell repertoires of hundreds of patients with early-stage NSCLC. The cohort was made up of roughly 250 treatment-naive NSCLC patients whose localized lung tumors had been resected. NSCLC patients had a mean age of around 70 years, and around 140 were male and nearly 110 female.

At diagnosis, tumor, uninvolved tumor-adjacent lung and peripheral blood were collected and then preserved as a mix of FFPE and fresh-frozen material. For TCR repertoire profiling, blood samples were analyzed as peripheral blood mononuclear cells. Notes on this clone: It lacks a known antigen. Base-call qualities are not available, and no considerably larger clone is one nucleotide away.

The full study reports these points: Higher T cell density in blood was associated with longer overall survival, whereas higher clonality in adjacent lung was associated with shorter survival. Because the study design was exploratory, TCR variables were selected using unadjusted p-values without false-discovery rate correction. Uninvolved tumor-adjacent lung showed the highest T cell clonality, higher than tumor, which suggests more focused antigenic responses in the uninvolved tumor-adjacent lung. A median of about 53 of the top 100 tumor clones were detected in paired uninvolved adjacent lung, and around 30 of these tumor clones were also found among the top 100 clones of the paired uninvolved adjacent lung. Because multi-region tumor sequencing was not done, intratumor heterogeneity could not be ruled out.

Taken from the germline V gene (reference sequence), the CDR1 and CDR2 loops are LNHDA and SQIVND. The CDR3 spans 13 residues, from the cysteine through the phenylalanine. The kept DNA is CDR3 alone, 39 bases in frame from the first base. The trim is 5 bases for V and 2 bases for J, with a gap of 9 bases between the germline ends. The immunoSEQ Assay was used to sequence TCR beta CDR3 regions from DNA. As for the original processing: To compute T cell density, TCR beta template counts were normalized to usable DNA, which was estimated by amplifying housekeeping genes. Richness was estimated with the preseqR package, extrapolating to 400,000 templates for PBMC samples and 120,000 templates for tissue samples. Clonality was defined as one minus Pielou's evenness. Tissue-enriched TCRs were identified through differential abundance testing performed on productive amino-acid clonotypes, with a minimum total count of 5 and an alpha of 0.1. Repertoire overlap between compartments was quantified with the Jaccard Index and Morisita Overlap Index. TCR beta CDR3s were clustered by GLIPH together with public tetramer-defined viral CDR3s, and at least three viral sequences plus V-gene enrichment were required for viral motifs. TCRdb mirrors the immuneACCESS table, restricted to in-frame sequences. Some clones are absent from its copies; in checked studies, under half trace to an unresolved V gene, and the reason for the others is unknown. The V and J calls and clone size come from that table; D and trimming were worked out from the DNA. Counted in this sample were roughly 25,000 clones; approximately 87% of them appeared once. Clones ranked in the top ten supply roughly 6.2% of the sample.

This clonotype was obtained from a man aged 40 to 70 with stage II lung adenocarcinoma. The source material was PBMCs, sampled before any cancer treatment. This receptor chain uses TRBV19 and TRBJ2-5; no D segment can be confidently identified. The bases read TGTGCCAGTAGTCGACGAGTTCAAGAGACCCAGTACTTC. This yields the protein CASSRRVQETQYF. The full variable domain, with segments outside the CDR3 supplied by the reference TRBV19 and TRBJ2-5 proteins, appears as DGGITQSPKYLFRKEGQNVTLSCEQNLNHDAMYWYRQDPGQGLRLIYYSQIVNDFQKGDIAEGYSVSREKKESFPLTVTSAQKNPTAFYLCASSRRVQETQYFGPGTRLLVL.